The T cell receptor (beta chain) described here comes from a study of CD8+ T cells in alopecia areata (dated by TCRdb to between 2018 and 2020). About the study as a whole: Treated patients were enrolled in an open-label pilot trial of oral tofacitinib at 5 to 10 mg twice daily for moderate-to-severe alopecia areata. Tofacitinib was administered for 6 to 18 months, and 6 months of follow-up off drug were then conducted to assess delayed response and recurrence. The study used high-throughput TCRbeta sequencing to examine T cell clonal expansion in alopecia areata, in both the C3H/HeJ mouse model and human patients. On the human side, TCRbeta sequencing was run on scalp tissue and on sorted CD4+ and CD8+ peripheral blood T cells from healthy controls and from alopecia areata patients with either patchy or totalis/universalis disease. Tofacitinib-treated patients had biopsies at baseline and at 4 and 24 weeks of treatment, with a later scalp biopsy in several patients. Scalp clonality was compared across normal scalp (n=4), patchy alopecia areata scalp (n=8), and alopecia totalis/universalis scalp (n=8). RNA came from the PAXgene miRNA kit for fixed scalp, the miRNeasy kit for PBMCs, and the RNeasy kit for mouse skin. TCRbeta CDR3 regions were amplified by immunoSEQ multiplex PCR with 35 Vbeta forward and 13 Jbeta reverse primers.

Concerning this clone itself: It lacks a known antigen. No base-level quality is on record; no much larger clone is a single base apart.

What the authors observed across the whole study: Shared TCR sequences between patients were less evident than in mice, which may be partly attributable to HLA diversity in the patient population. Compared with normal scalp, lesional scalp had higher clonality and more expanded CD8+ clones, particularly in alopecia totalis/universalis, a pattern that suggests antigenic drive. Unlike mouse skin, where gammadelta T cells dominate, normal human skin contains resident alphabeta T cells that get sequenced too, which complicates analysis of the scalp TCR repertoire.

The sample's time point label, decoded: baseline before oral tofacitinib. From alopecia areata patients, peripheral blood was collected along with lesional scalp punch biopsies. PBMCs were isolated by density centrifugation and stained for CD3, CD4 and CD8, after which CD4+ and CD8+ T cells were sorted on a FACSAria. The CDR3 covers 11 residues, taking in both the cysteine and the phenylalanine. The only DNA kept is the CDR3, 33 bases in frame from the first base. Sequences SQVTM (CDR1) and ANQGSEA (CDR2) are obtained from the germline V gene. Libraries were made using the immunoSEQ multiplex PCR assay. To provide template for TCR sequencing, every sample had RNA extracted and reverse transcribed into cDNA. SuperScript III was used to make first-strand cDNA, primed with a 2:1 mix of oligo-dT and random hexamers. Amplification bias was assessed with a synthetic immune receptor repertoire, and residual bias was removed computationally. The paper's data handling went like this. After raw reads were preprocessed to remove errors, the CDR3 was defined following IMGT conventions as running from the conserved cysteine to phenylalanine. Clonality was computed by normalizing Shannon entropy by log2 of the number of productive unique TCRs and subtracting the result from 1. Whether each scalp clone was CD4 or CD8 was inferred by checking scalp TCRbeta sequences against the CD4 and CD8 repertoires from sorted blood. The source is immuneACCESS, and TCRdb retained only in-frame sequences with V and J called. Part of the clones is not carried over; for the studies checked, unresolved V genes explain less than half of this, and the remainder is unexplained. The DNA was the basis for D and trimming; V, J and clone size are from that table. Present in this sample are roughly 150,000 clones, about 53% of which were seen just once. The ten largest clones capture approximately 20% of the sample.

This sequence uses TRBV29-1 and TRBJ1-2; TRBD1 is a possible D gene, resting on 5 matching bases. The clonotype comes from a human donor with alopecia areata. Here the sequenced sample was CD8+ T cells sorted from blood, taken at week 0. The bases read TGCATTGTTCCGCAGGGACATGGCTACACCTTC. This encodes CIVPQGHGYTF. The reference TRBV29-1 and TRBJ1-2 proteins fill in what lies around the CDR3, so the full variable domain reads SAVISQKPSRDICQRGTSLTIQCQVDSQVTMMFWYRQQPGQSLTLIATANQGSEATYESGFVIDKFPISRPNLTFSTLTVSNMSPEDSSIYLCIVPQGHGYTFGSGTRLTVV.